The T cell receptor beta chain under discussion was sequenced for a study of blood T cell repertoires in COVID-19. Overall study: Acute and convalescent COVID-19 samples came from the United States, Italy and Spain.

The CDR3 is 11 amino acids. Trimming removed 11 bases at V and 4 bases at J, with 11 bases between. The V gene's germline CDR1 is ENHRY and CDR2 SYGVKD. Original analysis: Using reference gene primer amplification, nucleated cell counts were estimated. Only in-frame clones appear in the TCRdb table, and some are missing; sequencing was by immunoSEQ multiplex PCR. V and J calls and clone size are given by that table; D and trimming were obtained from the DNA. In the table there are about 270,000 clones, roughly 86% of which are singletons. This chain uses TRBV10-3 with TRBJ2-5; the D gene is possibly TRBD1 (5 bases). Sample: peripheral blood. The sequence derives from a man aged 40-49 years who had recovered from COVID-19. The CDR3 DNA follows: TGTGCCTTAGACAGTCGAGAGACCCAGTACTTC. Translation: CALDSRETQYF.